This passage covers 32 T cell receptor beta chains from one sample sequenced in a study of T cell responses to AZD1222 COVID-19 vaccine. Data came from immunoSEQ multiplex PCR; TCRdb stores just in-frame clones and leaves some out. The sample has 90,000 to 95,000 clones; approximately 90% are singletons. Here the sequenced sample was peripheral blood, taken on day 0 of AZD1222 vaccination. Receptors were obtained from an adult in good health.

The rearrangement links TRBV7-2 to TRBJ2-7; tentative D call: TRBD1 (5 bases). This CDR3 has 14 residues. V dropped 6 bases and J dropped 6 bases, with 18 bases sitting between them. The germline V gene encodes CDR1 SGHTA and CDR2 FQGNSA. In DNA form, the CDR3 reads TGTGCCAGCAGAGATATCGACAGACTCGGCGAGCAGTACTTC. It encodes CASRDIDRLGEQYF.

The chain links TRBV21-1 to TRBJ1-5; the tabulated D call, TRBD1, remains unverified against the DNA. TRBV21-1 has pseudogene status. The CDR3 runs to 14 residues. DNA for the CDR3: TGTGCCAGCAGCCTGGACAGTTCACAACAGCCCCAGCATTTT. Translating gives CASSLDSSQQPQHF.

This sequence joins TRBV7-8 and TRBJ1-3; no firm D call. Germline V gene data show CDR1 as SGHVS and CDR2 as FQNEAQ. V was shortened by 3 bases and J by 0 bases, with 9 bases between the two germline ends. The CDR3 is made up of 15 amino acids. The CDR3 sequence: CASSFSRNSGNTIYF. DNA for the CDR3: TGTGCCAGCAGCTTCTCGCGGAACTCTGGAAACACCATATATTTT.

V is TRBV6-5 and J is TRBJ1-2, with 7 bases identical to TRBD1. The CDR3 extends over 15 amino acids. The germline V gene has CDR1 MNHEY and CDR2 SVGAGI. V shed 6 bases and J 2 bases; nucleotides not matched to a gene: 9. This CDR3 is CASSDPTTGNYGYTF. The CDR3 DNA reads TGTGCCAGCAGCGATCCCACGACAGGGAACTATGGCTACACCTTC.

The chain recombines TRBV7-3 with TRBJ2-5; 11 bases map to TRBD2. Unmatched junction bases numbered 7, after V lost 5 bases and J lost 5 bases. Germline V CDR1 and CDR2: SGHTA, FQGTGA. CDR3 length: 15 residues. CDR3: CASSPTSGSDETQYF. The CDR3 nucleotides are TGTGCCAGCAGCCCCACTAGCGGGAGTGACGAGACCCAGTACTTC.

V usage is TRBV30 and J usage is TRBJ1-5; unclear D gene. The germline V gene has CDR1 GTSNPN and CDR2 SVGIG (reference sequence). With 0 bases removed from V and 0 bases from J, the gap between germline ends came to 12 bases. The CDR3 runs to 16 residues. DNA for the CDR3: TGTGCCTGGAGTGTCCGACTAGAATTTAGCAATCAGCCCCAGCATTTT. Translation gives CAWSVRLEFSNQPQHF.

This clone was counted once. The chain has TRBV5-1 and TRBJ2-7, with a possible D match to TRBD1 (5 bases). V was cut by 5 bases and J by 3 bases, with 12 bases left in between. Germline CDR1 is SGHRS and CDR2 is YFSETQ. This CDR3 comprises 13 residues. CDR3 coding DNA: TGCGCCAGCAGACGACAGCAAAACTACGAGCAGTACTTC. Protein sequence: CASRRQQNYEQYF.

This rearrangement joins TRBV28 to TRBJ2-5, with a possible D match to TRBD2 (5 bases). CDR1 is MDHEN, CDR2 SYDVKM, per germline. The CDR3 sequence is 14 residues long. V lost 6 bases, J lost 4 bases, and 15 bases lay in between. The CDR3 DNA is TGTGCCAGCAGCAGCCCCGCGGCGGGAGAGACCCAGTACTTC. Translating gives CASSSPAAGETQYF. Variable domain in full (rest from reference TRBV28 and TRBJ2-5): DVKVTQSSRYLVKRTGEKVFLECVQDMDHENMFWYRQDPGLGLRLIYFSYDVKMKEKGDIPEGYSVSREKKERFSLILESASTNQTSMYLCASSSPAAGETQYFGPGTRLLVL.

This chain links TRBV5-1 with TRBJ2-7, with D perhaps matching TRBD1 (6 bases). Germline V gene lookup returns CDR1 SGHRS and CDR2 YFSETQ. This CDR3 spans 14 amino acids. V lost 5 bases and J 7 bases, leaving 19 bases between the germline ends. The CDR3, as DNA: TGCGCCAGCAGATCCGGGACAACCGAACGGGAGCAGTACTTC. This sequence encodes CASRSGTTEREQYF.

This clone has a single count. The chain combines TRBV28 with TRBJ1-2; no clear D gene. Trimming took 11 bases from V and 3 from J, leaving 13 bases between them. This CDR3 comprises 12 residues. Per the germline V gene, CDR1 is MDHEN and CDR2 is SYDVKM. The CDR3 DNA follows: TGTGCCCTCCCTACCCCCTACTATGGCTACACCTTC. Amino acids: CALPTPYYGYTF.

The rearrangement links TRBV30 to TRBJ2-7, with 10 bases that match TRBD1. Germline lookup yields CDR1 GTSNPN and CDR2 SVGIG (reference sequence). V shed 4 bases, J shed 7 bases, and the junction held 13 bases outside the gene matches. The CDR3 is made up of 15 amino acids. The CDR3 coding sequence is TGTGCCTGGAAGAGCCGGGACAGGGGATCTCGGGAGCAGTACTTC. This gives the protein CAWKSRDRGSREQYF.

This clone showed up just once. J is TRBJ2-5 and V is TRBV5-1; D uncertain. The V end lost 0 bases, the J end lost 4 bases, and 10 bases lay between the germline ends. This CDR3 comprises 14 residues. CDR1 and CDR2 (germline): SGHRS, YFSETQ. CDR3 region: CASSLELEGETQYF. DNA for the CDR3: TGCGCCAGCAGCTTGGAACTGGAAGGAGAGACCCAGTACTTC.

The chain recombines TRBV29-1 with TRBJ2-7, with 9 bases fitting TRBD1. The length of the CDR3 is 15 residues. Germline CDR1 SQVTM, CDR2 ANQGSEA. With V trimmed by 0 bases and J by 5 bases, 8 bases remained unmatched. The CDR3, as DNA: TGCAGCGTTGAAGATAGGCGGGACAGGGTCCACGAGCAGTACTTC. Translation gives CSVEDRRDRVHEQYF.

The chain links TRBV7-9 to TRBJ1-1; D uncertain. Germline V gene data show CDR1 as SEHNR and CDR2 as FQNEAQ (reference sequence). V lost 3 bases, J lost 5 bases, and 4 bases lay in between. The CDR3 loop spans 11 amino acids. In nucleotides, the CDR3 is TGTGCCAGCAGCTTGGTTACTGAAGCTTTCTTT. It is translated as CASSLVTEAFF. Looking up the rest from reference TRBV7-9 and TRBJ1-1 gives the full variable domain: DTGVSQNPRHKITKRGQNVTFRCDPISEHNRLYWYRQTLGQGPEFLTYFQNEAQLEKSRLLSDRFSAERPKGSFSTLEIQRTEQGDSAMYLCASSLVTEAFFGQGTRLTVV.

The chain carries TRBV30 and TRBJ1-5; D unclear. V was trimmed by 0 bases and J by 2 bases, leaving 8 bases between them. CDR1 and CDR2 from the germline V gene are GTSNPN and SVGIG (reference sequence). The CDR3 consists of 14 residues. The chain's CDR3 is CAWSVSGGNQPQHF. In DNA, the CDR3 is TGTGCCTGGAGTGTATCTGGGGGCAATCAGCCCCAGCATTTT.

The CDR3 loop reads CASSPRMGGLFYEQYF. CDR3 bases: TGTGCCAGCAGCCCTCGAATGGGGGGCCTATTCTACGAGCAGTACTTC. V gene TRBV9 combines with J gene TRBJ2-7, with D perhaps matching TRBD1 or TRBD2 (6 bases each). Per the germline V gene, CDR1 is SGDLS and CDR2 is YYNGEE. V dropped 4 bases and J dropped 3 bases, with 20 bases sitting between them. This CDR3 region has 16 residues.

V and J are TRBV6-5 and TRBJ2-7, with D perhaps matching TRBD1 or TRBD2 (5 bases each). Trimming took 6 bases from V and 6 from J, leaving 9 bases between them. Germline CDR1 is MNHEY and CDR2 is SVGAGI. There are 11 residues in the CDR3. CDR3 DNA: TGTGCCAGCAGGTCAGGGAGCGAGCAGTACTTC. Translating gives CASRSGSEQYF.

The chain has TRBV11-2 and TRBJ2-5; a weak D match, TRBD1 (5 bases). This CDR3 contains 16 residues. Germline assignment: CDR1 SGHAT and CDR2 FQNNGV. Deletions cut 5 bases from V and 5 bases from J, with 21 bases between. The CDR3 coding sequence is TGTGCCAGCAGCCCTCAGGGTCGCCGTCTCGGGGAGACCCAGTACTTC. This codes for CASSPQGRRLGETQYF.

The chain combines TRBV7-8 with TRBJ2-5; D call uncertain. The germline V and J ends were trimmed by 5 bases and 0 bases, with 7 bases remaining between them. Germline CDR1 and CDR2: SGHVS and FQNEAQ. CDR3 size: 13 residues. DNA of the CDR3: TGTGCCAGCAGCACTGGGAACCAAGAGACCCAGTACTTC. This sequence encodes CASSTGNQETQYF.

The chain employs TRBV28 and TRBJ2-5, with 7 bases that match TRBD2. The CDR3 spans 14 residues. J was trimmed by 7 bases and V by 5 bases; bases with no gene match: 10. From germline, CDR1 is MDHEN and CDR2 SYDVKM. This CDR3 is CASSPSGLRGTQYF. The CDR3 nucleotides read TGTGCCAGCAGTCCTAGCGGCCTACGGGGGACCCAGTACTTC.

This clone came up once. The gene calls are TRBV20-1 and TRBJ2-5; tentative D call: TRBD2 (5 bases). Trimming pared 6 bases from V and 3 bases from J, leaving 8 bases between. The germline CDR1 and CDR2 sequences are DFQATT and SNEGSKA (reference sequence). This CDR3 spans 11 amino acids. CDR3 DNA: TGCAGTGCGATGGGAGAAGAGACCCAGTACTTC. Encoded protein: CSAMGEETQYF.

The V gene is TRBV5-4, the J gene TRBJ1-1; no clear D. Trimming took off 4 bases at V and 5 bases at J, with 15 bases between the two ends. The CDR3 length is 14 residues. The germline CDR1 and CDR2 sequences are SGHNT and YYREEE (reference sequence). The CDR3 DNA is TGTGCCAGCAGCATCGACCCGGGAGGGACTGAAGCTTTCTTT. Amino acid sequence: CASSIDPGGTEAFF.

The chain couples TRBV7-2 to TRBJ1-2; 10 bases are shared with TRBD1. Germline V gene lookup returns CDR1 SGHTA and CDR2 FQGNSA. V trimming: 4 bases; J trimming: 0 bases; junction bases outside the gene matches: 2. The CDR3 runs to 15 residues. Here the CDR3 DNA reads TGTGCCAGCAGCTATGGGACAGGGGCTAACTATGGCTACACCTTC. This codes for CASSYGTGANYGYTF.

The rearrangement joins TRBV5-4 to TRBJ2-7, with 7 bases lining up with TRBD1. The junction had 7 bases not matched to a gene; V was cut back by 7 bases and J by 6 bases. Germline assignment: CDR1 SGHNT and CDR2 YYREEE (reference sequence). The CDR3 is 12 residues long. CDR3 bases: TGTGCCAGCGGAAGGGGGCTGAGCGAGCAGTACTTC. Translating it yields CASGRGLSEQYF.

This rearrangement joins TRBV29-1 to TRBJ2-1; 9 positions match TRBD2. The CDR3 has 14 amino acids. Trimming cost V 6 bases and J 4 bases; bases outside gene matches: 7. Germline values: CDR1 SQVTM, CDR2 ANQGSEA. This CDR3 reads CSVRASGTYNEQFF. For the CDR3, the DNA is TGCAGCGTGCGGGCTAGCGGGACATACAATGAGCAGTTCTTC.

The rearrangement links TRBV29-1 to TRBJ2-7, with 9 nucleotides matching TRBD2. Germline assignment: CDR1 SQVTM and CDR2 ANQGSEA. The CDR3 contains 12 residues. V shed 5 bases and J 5 bases; nucleotides not matched to a gene: 4. The CDR3 protein is CSVQAGGDEQYF. CDR3 coding DNA: TGCAGCGTTCAGGCGGGAGGGGACGAGCAGTACTTC.

This chain links TRBV23-1 with TRBJ1-1; D unresolved. TRBV23-1 is designated an ORF whose function remains uncertain. V lost 6 bases to trimming and J lost 11 bases, with 19 bases between them. This CDR3 has 13 residues. CDR3 amino acids: CASRLAPFLMAFF. The CDR3 nucleotides are TGCGCCAGCAGGCTGGCCCCCTTTTTGATGGCTTTCTTT.

This chain connects TRBV6-6 to TRBJ1-1; 8 positions agree with TRBD1. Per the germline V gene, CDR1 is MNHNY and CDR2 is SVGAGI (reference sequence). V lost 0 bases and J lost 1; bases outside the gene matches: 1. The CDR3 sequence is 15 residues long. The CDR3 region has the DNA TGTGCCAGCAGTTACTCCGGGACAGGGAACACTGAAGCTTTCTTT. Its protein is CASSYSGTGNTEAFF.

This clone appeared a few times. V gene TRBV11-2 combines with J gene TRBJ2-7; perhaps TRBD1 as D (5 bases). This CDR3 has 13 amino acids. Trimming cost V 3 bases and J 6 bases, with 12 bases left between them. Germline V gene lookup returns CDR1 SGHAT and CDR2 FQNNGV. The CDR3 spells CASSFKQGSEQYF. CDR3 nucleotide sequence: TGTGCCAGCAGCTTTAAGCAGGGCAGCGAGCAGTACTTC.

This clone has more than one count but fewer than ten. The chain is built from TRBV4-2 and TRBJ1-5, with D hard to call. Trimming left V 0 bases short and J 4 bases short, with 7 bases between. The CDR3 runs to 14 residues. Germline V CDR1 and CDR2: LGHNA, YNFKEQ. The CDR3 DNA sequence: TGTGCCAGCAGCCAAGATGGGCTGAATCAGCCCCAGCATTTT. Translating gives CASSQDGLNQPQHF.

The chain has TRBV30 and TRBJ1-6; 7 bases match TRBD1. The ends lost 0 bases at V and 11 bases at J; junction bases unmatched: 7. Germline CDR1 and CDR2: GTSNPN and SVGIG (reference sequence). The CDR3 covers 14 residues. DNA for the CDR3: TGTGCCTGGAGTGTTCAAACAGGGGTGACACCCCTCCACTTT. Translated, it gives CAWSVQTGVTPLHF.

The CDR3 loop is CASSVSGRQETQYF. The CDR3 coding sequence is TGTGCCAGCAGCGTTAGCGGGAGACAAGAGACCCAGTACTTC. This chain joins TRBV7-2 and TRBJ2-5; 9 bases line up with TRBD2. V shed 5 bases, J shed 2 bases, and the junction held 3 bases outside the gene matches. CDR1 and CDR2 (germline): SGHTA, FQGNSA. This CDR3 region has 14 residues.